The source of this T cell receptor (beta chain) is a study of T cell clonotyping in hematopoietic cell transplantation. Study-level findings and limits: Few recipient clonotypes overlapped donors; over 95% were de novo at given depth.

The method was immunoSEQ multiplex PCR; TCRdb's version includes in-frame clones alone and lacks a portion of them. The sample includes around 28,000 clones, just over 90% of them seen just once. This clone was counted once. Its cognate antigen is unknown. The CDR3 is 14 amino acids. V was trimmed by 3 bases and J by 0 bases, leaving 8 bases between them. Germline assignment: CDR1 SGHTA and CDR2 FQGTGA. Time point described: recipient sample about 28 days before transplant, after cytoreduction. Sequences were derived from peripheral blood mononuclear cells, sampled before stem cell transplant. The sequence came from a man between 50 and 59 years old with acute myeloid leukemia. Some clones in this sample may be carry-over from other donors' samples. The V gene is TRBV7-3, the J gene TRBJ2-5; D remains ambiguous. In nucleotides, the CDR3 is TGTGCCAGCAGCTTGTTGTCGGACCAAGAGACCCAGTACTTC. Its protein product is CASSLLSDQETQYF.